Listed here is a single T cell receptor (beta chain). As processed by the authors: Reference gene primer amplification gave estimated nucleated cell counts. Sequenced by immunoSEQ multiplex PCR; TCRdb stores in-frame clones only, minus some. The D gene and trimming were derived from the DNA, and the V and J assignments and clone size from that table. The sample lists more than 200,000 clones, roughly 80% occurring once. The data were obtained in a study of blood T cell repertoires in COVID-19. Study-level information: COVID-19 samples collected from the United States, Italy and Spain covered acute and convalescent phases. PBMCs, B-cell-depleted T cells, or T cells provided the cDNA or gDNA that made up the material.

Input material: peripheral blood. The source of this sequence is a middle-aged woman with active or convalescent COVID-19.

The CDR3 region is CASSSRDRILYGYTF. The DNA for the CDR3 is TGTGCCAGCAGCTCGAGGGACAGAATTCTCTATGGCTACACCTTC. The rearrangement joins TRBV13 to TRBJ1-2; 7 bases are shared with TRBD1. The CDR3 runs 15 residues. CDR1 PRHDT and CDR2 FYEKMQ come from the germline V gene (reference sequence). Trimming at V came to 4 bases and at J to 4 bases, leaving 9 bases not matched to a gene.